Sequencing of this T cell receptor beta chain was carried out in a study of control samples from healthy donors and cancer patients. V was shortened by 2 bases and J by 4 bases, with 9 bases between the two germline ends. Germline-derived CDR1 and CDR2 are LGHDT and YNNKEL (reference sequence). The CDR3 runs to 13 residues. Sequencing was performed with immunoSEQ multiplex PCR; in TCRdb, only in-frame clones are kept and a portion is missing. The sample shows some 130,000 clones, roughly 92% of them seen only once. The sequenced material came from blood. This receptor was obtained from a man aged 18 to 35 in good health. The genes are TRBV3-1 (or the pseudogene TRBV3-2) and TRBJ2-7; maybe TRBD1 (6 bases). Here the CDR3 reads CASSQRTAYEQYF. Written as DNA, the CDR3 is TGTGCCAGCAGCCAAAGGACAGCGTACGAGCAGTACTTC.